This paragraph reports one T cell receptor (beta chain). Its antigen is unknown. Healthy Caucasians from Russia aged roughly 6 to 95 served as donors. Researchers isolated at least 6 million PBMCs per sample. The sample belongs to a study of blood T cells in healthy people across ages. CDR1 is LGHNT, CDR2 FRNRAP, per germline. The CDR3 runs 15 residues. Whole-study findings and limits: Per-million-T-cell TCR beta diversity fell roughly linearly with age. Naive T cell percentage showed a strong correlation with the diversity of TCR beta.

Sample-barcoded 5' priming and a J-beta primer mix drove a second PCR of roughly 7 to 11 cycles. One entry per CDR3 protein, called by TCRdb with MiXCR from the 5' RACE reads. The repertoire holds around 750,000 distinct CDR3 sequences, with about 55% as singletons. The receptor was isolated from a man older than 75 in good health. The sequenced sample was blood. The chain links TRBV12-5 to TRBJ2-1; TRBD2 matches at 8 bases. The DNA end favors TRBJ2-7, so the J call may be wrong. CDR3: CASVGAGGSYNEQYF. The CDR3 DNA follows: TGTGCTAGTGTGGGGGCGGGAGGATCCTACAATGAGCAGTACTTC.